This T cell receptor beta chain is drawn from a study of STAT5B mutations in CD4+ large granular lymphocyte leukemia. General study findings and limits: Main leukemic clonotypes were patient-specific, but around 25% appeared at low frequency elsewhere.

Germline CDR1 is MNHNY and CDR2 is SVGAGI (reference sequence). This CDR3 is 14 amino acids long. The V gene lost 6 bases and the J gene lost 2 bases, with 11 bases spanning the gap. Comments on this clone: Its antigen remains unknown.

This table comes from immunoSEQ multiplex PCR, and its TCRdb copy is limited to in-frame clones, with some not included. The table lists tens of thousands of clones, 65% to 85% of them singletons. This TCR was sampled from a human donor in good health. This rearrangement joins TRBV6-6 to TRBJ1-5; tentatively, D is TRBD1 (5 bases). The specimen sequenced was CD4+ T cells from blood buffy coats. The CDR3 DNA sequence: TGTGCCAGCAGACGAGACAGCCGCAATCAGCCCCAGCATTTT. Its protein product is CASRRDSRNQPQHF.